The rows below give T cell receptor beta chains drawn from one sample of a study of human CD8 memory T cell subsets. Using the 5' RACE reads, TCRdb records one entry per CDR3 protein without DNA. This listing includes a few thousand distinct CDR3 sequences. The sample comprised CD8+ T cells from PBMCs. Source of these receptors: a human donor in good health. CDR3s include the opening cysteine and the closing phenylalanine or tryptophan. Clone size is not always given. Where it is, it says once, few, many or a class for expanded clones.

j_call: TRBJ2-3
v_call: TRBV20-1
clone_size: medium-sized
cdr3_aa: CSARDQGSGDTDTQYF

j_call: TRBJ2-1
v_call: TRBV12-3/TRBV12-4
clone_size: NA
cdr3_aa: CASSSSGGMFYNEQFF

j_call: TRBJ1-1
v_call: TRBV15
clone_size: medium-sized
cdr3_aa: CATSRDFGGGTEAFF

j_call: TRBJ1-1
v_call: TRBV7-2
clone_size: medium-sized
cdr3_aa: CASREEGGERTEAFF

j_call: TRBJ2-5
v_call: TRBV12-3/TRBV12-4
clone_size: large
cdr3_aa: CASGPPEGETQYF

j_call: TRBJ2-1
v_call: TRBV19
clone_size: NA
cdr3_aa: CASSILPGDPEQFF

j_call: TRBJ2-5
v_call: TRBV28
clone_size: NA
cdr3_aa: CASNYREGLAGGLQETQYF

j_call: TRBJ2-5
v_call: TRBV7-9
clone_size: NA
cdr3_aa: CASSFRRRPKGTQYF

j_call: TRBJ2-2
v_call: TRBV21-1
clone_size: NA
cdr3_aa: CASSNSFTGELFF

j_call: TRBJ2-2
v_call: TRBV6-4
clone_size: medium-sized
cdr3_aa: CASSTGTANTGELFF

j_call: TRBJ2-4
v_call: TRBV20-1
clone_size: medium-sized
cdr3_aa: CSARVVGTGDIQYF

j_call: TRBJ2-5
v_call: TRBV7-2
clone_size: medium-sized
cdr3_aa: CASSLTGRQETQYF

j_call: TRBJ2-1
v_call: TRBV27
clone_size: NA
cdr3_aa: CASSLTGTYNEQFF

j_call: TRBJ2-5
v_call: TRBV28
clone_size: NA
cdr3_aa: CASSLRDLETQYF

j_call: TRBJ1-5
v_call: TRBV25-1
clone_size: large
cdr3_aa: CASSEMGHHQPQHF

j_call: TRBJ2-1
v_call: TRBV7-9
clone_size: NA
cdr3_aa: CASSSLPRLYNEQFF

j_call: TRBJ2-7
v_call: TRBV20-1
clone_size: NA
cdr3_aa: CSVRDGQGNYEQYF

j_call: TRBJ2-1
v_call: TRBV19
clone_size: NA
cdr3_aa: CASSTDRGRYNEQFF

j_call: TRBJ2-1
v_call: TRBV7-6
clone_size: medium-sized
cdr3_aa: CASSLSSPRVNEQFF

j_call: TRBJ2-1
v_call: TRBV9
clone_size: NA
cdr3_aa: CASSVFAGNEQFF

j_call: TRBJ1-2
v_call: TRBV20-1
clone_size: medium-sized
cdr3_aa: CSARPTDRANYGYTF

j_call: TRBJ2-3
v_call: TRBV4-1
clone_size: NA
cdr3_aa: CASSSRPDRTDTQYF

j_call: TRBJ2-1
v_call: TRBV4-1
clone_size: NA
cdr3_aa: CASSQEGQGYNEQFF

j_call: TRBJ2-1
v_call: TRBV29-1
clone_size: NA
cdr3_aa: CSVEDGTSGLNEQFF

j_call: TRBJ2-7
v_call: TRBV5-5
clone_size: NA
cdr3_aa: CASSPDFYYEQYF

j_call: TRBJ2-1
v_call: TRBV20-1
clone_size: medium-sized
cdr3_aa: CSATLGAAEYNEQFF

j_call: TRBJ2-4
v_call: TRBV6-4
clone_size: NA
cdr3_aa: CASSEDPGGKNIQYF

j_call: TRBJ1-1
v_call: TRBV9
clone_size: NA
cdr3_aa: CASSDDGENTEAFF

j_call: TRBJ1-2
v_call: TRBV5-1
clone_size: NA
cdr3_aa: CATGDRAYGYTF

j_call: TRBJ1-4
v_call: TRBV10-3
clone_size: NA
cdr3_aa: CAISESDGFNEKLFF

j_call: TRBJ2-7
v_call: TRBV20-1
clone_size: NA
cdr3_aa: CSAGETGGFHEQYF

j_call: TRBJ2-2
v_call: TRBV25-1
clone_size: NA
cdr3_aa: CASSDPGQGDTGELFF

j_call: TRBJ1-3
v_call: TRBV3-1
clone_size: NA
cdr3_aa: CASSQGTVPHSGNTIYF

j_call: TRBJ1-6
v_call: TRBV6-6
clone_size: NA
cdr3_aa: CASSLSEGSPLHF

j_call: TRBJ2-5
v_call: TRBV11-2
clone_size: NA
cdr3_aa: CASSPQGWEETQYF

j_call: TRBJ2-1
v_call: TRBV6-1
clone_size: NA
cdr3_aa: CASSELAGSYNEQFF

j_call: TRBJ1-1
v_call: TRBV4-1
clone_size: NA
cdr3_aa: CASSQGPGTTEAFF